This T cell receptor beta chain comes out of a study of blood T cell repertoires in COVID-19. Trimming cost V 0 bases and J 3 bases, with 9 bases left between them. The CDR3 has 14 residues. Germline V lookup: CDR1 PRHDT, CDR2 FYEKMQ (reference sequence). Under the authors' procedure: Estimated nucleated cell counts came from reference gene primer amplification. Here immunoSEQ multiplex PCR was the method, and the copy in TCRdb shows in-frame clones only, minus some. V and J calls and clone size come straight from that table; D and trimming were deduced from the DNA. This sample carries 450,000 to 500,000 clones, approximately 85% of them seen once, and the ten largest clones take 3.2%.

This sequence originates from a human donor in a cohort sampled during active COVID-19. The rearrangement uses TRBV13 and TRBJ2-7, with D hard to call. The sequencing sample was made of peripheral blood. Written as DNA, the CDR3 is TGTGCCAGCAGCTTAGGACAAAGAGGCTACGAGCAGTACTTC. It codes for CASSLGQRGYEQYF.